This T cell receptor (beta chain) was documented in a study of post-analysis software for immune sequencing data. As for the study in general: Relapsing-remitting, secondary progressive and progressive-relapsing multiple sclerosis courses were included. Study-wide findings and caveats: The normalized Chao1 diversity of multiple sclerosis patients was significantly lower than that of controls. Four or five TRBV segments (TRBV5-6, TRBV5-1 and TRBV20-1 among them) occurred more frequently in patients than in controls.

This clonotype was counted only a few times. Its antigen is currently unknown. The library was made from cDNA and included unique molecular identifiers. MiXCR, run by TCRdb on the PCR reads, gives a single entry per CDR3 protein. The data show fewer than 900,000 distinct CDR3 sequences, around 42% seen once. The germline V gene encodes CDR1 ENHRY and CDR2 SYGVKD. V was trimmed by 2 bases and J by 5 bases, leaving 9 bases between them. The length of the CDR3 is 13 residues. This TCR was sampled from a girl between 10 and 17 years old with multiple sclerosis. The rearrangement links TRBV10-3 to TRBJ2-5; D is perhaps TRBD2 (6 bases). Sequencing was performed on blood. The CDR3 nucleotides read TGTGCCATCAGTGAGCGGGGGATCGAGACCCAGTACTTC. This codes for CAISERGIETQYF.